These T cell receptor beta chains were read from a single sample in a study of T cell responses to AZD1222 COVID-19 vaccine. The protocol was immunoSEQ multiplex PCR, while the TCRdb copy is restricted to in-frame clones and leaves out a portion. The profile shows tens of thousands of clones, 88% of them singletons. This material consisted of peripheral blood, taken on day 0 of AZD1222 vaccination. These TCRs come from an adult in good health. The CDR3 runs from the conserved cysteine through the conserved F or W. Fields, in order: J gene, clone size, V gene, D gene, CDR3 protein, CDR3 DNA. The D gene is left open where the match is weak. Clone size is shown for a subset of rows, as once, few, many or a class of expanded clone.

J: TRBJ2-1; size: NA; V: TRBV7-9; D: NA; CDR3: CASSLAMVHEQFF; DNA: TGTGCCAGCAGCTTAGCGATGGTCCATGAGCAGTTCTTC
J: TRBJ2-5; size: NA; V: TRBV5-5; D: NA; CDR3: CASSYAQETQYF; DNA: TGTGCCAGCAGCTACGCCCAAGAGACCCAGTACTTC
J: TRBJ2-2; size: NA; V: TRBV18; D: TRBD2; CDR3: CASSPILAGENTGELFF; DNA: TGTGCCAGCTCACCCATACTAGCGGGAGAGAACACCGGGGAGCTGTTTTTT
J: TRBJ2-7; size: NA; V: TRBV11-2; D: NA; CDR3: CASSLGGFSEQYF; DNA: TGTGCCAGCAGCTTAGGGGGGTTCAGCGAGCAGTACTTC
J: TRBJ1-4; size: NA; V: TRBV5-6; D: NA; CDR3: CASSLRESEKLFF; DNA: TGTGCCAGCAGCTTAAGGGAGTCCGAAAAACTGTTTTTT
J: TRBJ1-5; size: NA; V: TRBV28; D: NA; CDR3: CASSQTGGGLSNQPQHF; DNA: TGTGCCAGCAGCCAAACGGGAGGGGGACTTAGCAATCAGCCCCAGCATTTT
J: TRBJ2-2; size: once; V: TRBV14; D: NA; CDR3: CASSQFQGDENTGELFF; DNA: TGTGCCAGCAGCCAATTCCAAGGGGATGAGAACACCGGGGAGCTGTTTTTT
J: TRBJ2-7; size: NA; V: TRBV5-1; D: NA; CDR3: CASSLWGDPYEQYF; DNA: TGCGCCAGCAGCTTGTGGGGTGATCCCTACGAGCAGTACTTC
J: TRBJ1-1; size: NA; V: TRBV7-2; D: NA; CDR3: CARKQGWSTEAFF; DNA: TGTGCCAGAAAACAGGGTTGGTCCACTGAAGCTTTCTTT
J: TRBJ2-5; size: NA; V: TRBV27; D: NA; CDR3: CASSFAAWETQYF; DNA: TGTGCCAGCAGTTTCGCCGCCTGGGAGACCCAGTACTTC
J: TRBJ2-3; size: NA; V: TRBV9; D: TRBD2; CDR3: CASSAEGLAKDTQYF; DNA: TGTGCCAGCAGCGCCGAGGGACTAGCTAAAGATACGCAGTATTTT
J: TRBJ2-7; size: NA; V: TRBV28; D: TRBD1; CDR3: CASSFRDRTGTLAYEQYF; DNA: TGTGCCAGCAGTTTTCGGGACCGGACAGGGACCCTCGCCTACGAGCAGTACTTC
J: TRBJ2-2; size: NA; V: TRBV5-1; D: NA; CDR3: CASSNRDTGELFF; DNA: TGCGCCAGCAGCAACAGGGACACCGGGGAGCTGTTTTTT
J: TRBJ1-2; size: NA; V: TRBV9; D: NA; CDR3: CASSPTENYGYTF; DNA: TGTGCCAGCAGCCCGACTGAGAACTATGGCTACACCTTC
J: TRBJ2-7; size: NA; V: TRBV5-1; D: TRBD1; CDR3: CARSDRENYEQYF; DNA: TGCGCCAGATCGGACAGGGAGAACTACGAGCAGTACTTC
J: TRBJ2-3; size: NA; V: TRBV5-1; D: NA; CDR3: CASSLEGGTTDTQYF; DNA: TGCGCCAGCAGCTTGGAAGGGGGTACCACAGATACGCAGTATTTT
J: TRBJ1-4; size: NA; V: TRBV7-8; D: NA; CDR3: CASSLGGQGEKKLFF; DNA: TGTGCCAGCAGCCTGGGAGGGCAGGGTGAGAAAAAACTGTTTTTT
J: TRBJ1-6; size: NA; V: TRBV28; D: NA; CDR3: CASSGAALDNSPLHF; DNA: TGTGCCAGCAGTGGAGCAGCCTTGGATAATTCACCCCTCCACTTT
J: TRBJ2-2; size: NA; V: TRBV6-4; D: NA; CDR3: CASSEDGAGTGELFF; DNA: TGTGCCAGCAGTGAGGACGGGGCGGGCACCGGGGAGCTGTTTTTT
J: TRBJ2-3; size: NA; V: TRBV9; D: NA; CDR3: CASSVEAGGTDTQYF; DNA: TGTGCCAGCAGCGTAGAGGCCGGGGGCACAGATACGCAGTATTTT
J: TRBJ1-1; size: once; V: TRBV7-2; D: NA; CDR3: CASRVMVNTEAFF; DNA: TGTGCCAGCAGGGTAATGGTGAACACTGAAGCTTTCTTT
J: TRBJ1-5; size: NA; V: TRBV18; D: NA; CDR3: CASSPGQISNQPQHF; DNA: TGTGCCAGCTCACCAGGGCAGATTAGCAATCAGCCCCAGCATTTT
J: TRBJ2-7; size: NA; V: TRBV5-6; D: NA; CDR3: CASSLGAPRSLGSYEQYF; DNA: TGTGCCAGCAGCTTGGGGGCCCCAAGGTCCCTGGGGTCCTACGAGCAGTACTTC
J: TRBJ2-2; size: NA; V: TRBV30; D: NA; CDR3: CAWSGGRAAELFF; DNA: TGTGCCTGGAGTGGGGGACGAGCAGCGGAGCTGTTTTTT
J: TRBJ1-5; size: NA; V: TRBV4-1; D: TRBD1; CDR3: CASSQDMDRDQPQHF; DNA: TGCGCCAGCAGCCAAGATATGGACAGGGACCAGCCCCAGCATTTT
J: TRBJ1-5; size: NA; V: TRBV7-9; D: NA; CDR3: CASSYQQPGNNPWNQPQHF; DNA: TGTGCCAGCAGCTACCAACAGCCGGGAAACAATCCGTGGAATCAGCCCCAGCATTTT
J: TRBJ2-2; size: NA; V: TRBV15; D: NA; CDR3: CATSRDLVWGRDTGELFF; DNA: TGTGCCACCAGCAGAGATCTGGTTTGGGGGCGCGACACCGGGGAGCTGTTTTTT
J: TRBJ1-4; size: NA; V: TRBV27; D: NA; CDR3: CASRSGSIANEKLFF; DNA: TGTGCCAGCAGGTCAGGGAGCATAGCTAATGAAAAACTGTTTTTT
J: TRBJ2-5; size: NA; V: TRBV27; D: NA; CDR3: CASSFPGTSWGETQYF; DNA: TGTGCCAGCAGTTTCCCTGGGACATCCTGGGGAGAGACCCAGTACTTC
J: TRBJ1-6; size: once; V: TRBV27; D: NA; CDR3: CASSRLPF; DNA: TGTGCCAGCAGTCGGCTTCCCTTT
J: TRBJ2-1; size: NA; V: TRBV24-1; D: TRBD2; CDR3: CATASSSGNTYNEQFF; DNA: TGTGCCACCGCTTCCTCGAGCGGGAATACCTACAATGAGCAGTTCTTC
J: TRBJ2-7; size: NA; V: TRBV11-2; D: TRBD1; CDR3: CASSLVGTGVYEQYF; DNA: TGTGCCAGCAGCTTAGTGGGGACAGGGGTCTACGAGCAGTACTTC
J: TRBJ1-5; size: NA; V: TRBV28; D: NA; CDR3: CASSLALGPSDQPQHF; DNA: TGTGCCAGCAGTTTAGCGCTGGGACCCTCAGATCAGCCCCAGCATTTT
J: TRBJ2-7; size: NA; V: TRBV5-1; D: NA; CDR3: CASSFKDPDALYEQYF; DNA: TGCGCCAGCAGCTTTAAGGACCCTGACGCCCTCTACGAGCAGTACTTC
J: TRBJ2-2; size: NA; V: TRBV19; D: NA; CDR3: CASSTSRRGYTGELFF; DNA: TGTGCCAGTAGTACGAGTCGCAGGGGATACACCGGGGAGCTGTTTTTT
J: TRBJ2-7; size: few; V: TRBV5-5; D: TRBD1; CDR3: CASSQTGQEQYF; DNA: TGTGCCAGCAGTCAGACAGGGCAAGAGCAGTACTTC
J: TRBJ1-5; size: NA; V: TRBV30; D: NA; CDR3: CAWSVEGQPQHF; DNA: TGTGCCTGGAGTGTAGAGGGTCAGCCCCAGCATTTT
J: TRBJ2-5; size: few; V: TRBV4-2; D: NA; CDR3: CASSQVWDTQETQYF; DNA: TGTGCCAGCAGCCAAGTTTGGGATACCCAAGAGACCCAGTACTTC
J: TRBJ1-5; size: NA; V: TRBV11-2; D: NA; CDR3: CASSLLTINPRSNQPQHF; DNA: TGTGCCAGCAGCTTGCTGACGATTAACCCCAGGTCTAATCAGCCCCAGCATTTT
J: TRBJ2-7; size: NA; V: TRBV4-1; D: NA; CDR3: CASSQGLPPSYEQYF; DNA: TGCGCCAGCAGCCAAGGACTACCTCCCTCCTACGAGCAGTACTTC
J: TRBJ1-5; size: NA; V: TRBV19; D: TRBD1; CDR3: CASRDSINQPQHF; DNA: TGTGCCAGCCGGGACAGTATCAATCAGCCCCAGCATTTT
J: TRBJ1-5; size: NA; V: TRBV4-1; D: TRBD1; CDR3: CASSQDGQGEISNQPQHF; DNA: TGCGCCAGCAGCCAAGATGGACAGGGGGAAATTAGCAATCAGCCCCAGCATTTT
J: TRBJ1-5; size: once; V: TRBV28; D: NA; CDR3: CASRDGNQPQHF; DNA: TGTGCCAGCAGGGACGGAAATCAGCCCCAGCATTTT
J: TRBJ2-7; size: NA; V: TRBV7-2; D: TRBD2; CDR3: CASSLASGGAAEQYF; DNA: TGTGCCAGCAGCTTAGCTAGCGGGGGGGCAGCCGAGCAGTACTTC
J: TRBJ2-1; size: NA; V: TRBV28; D: TRBD2; CDR3: CASSFVAGANEQFF; DNA: TGTGCCAGCAGTTTTGTCGCGGGAGCAAATGAGCAGTTCTTC
J: TRBJ1-2; size: NA; V: TRBV6-5; D: NA; CDR3: CASSPTDSYGGYTF; DNA: TGTGCCAGCAGTCCGACCGACAGCTATGGAGGCTACACCTTC
J: TRBJ2-1; size: NA; V: TRBV4-3; D: NA; CDR3: CASGAGSEYNEQFF; DNA: TGCGCCAGCGGGGCAGGATCCGAATACAATGAGCAGTTCTTC
J: TRBJ1-3; size: once; V: TRBV4-1; D: NA; CDR3: CASSQEGNTIYF; DNA: TGCGCCAGCAGCCAAGAAGGAAACACCATATATTTT
J: TRBJ2-7; size: few; V: TRBV7-9; D: NA; CDR3: CASSPQAYEQYF; DNA: TGTGCCAGCAGCCCCCAAGCCTACGAGCAGTACTTC